The 19 T cell receptor beta chains presented below share a single source sample, sequenced in a study of cytomegalovirus exposure and HLA in healthy donors. 13 Jbeta primers and 60 Vbeta primers were used for the PCR. TCRdb's table, derived via immunoSEQ multiplex PCR, lists solely in-frame clones and lacks some. The sample lists 85,000 to 120,000 clones; roughly 80% were seen once. Sequencing input: PBMCs. These receptors all come from a man aged 60-69 years in good health and CMV-seronegative.

The chain links TRBV5-4 to TRBJ1-1, with D unresolved. The germline V and J ends were trimmed by 0 bases and 5 bases, with 14 bases remaining between them. The CDR3 sequence is 15 residues long. Germline CDR1 reads SGHNT; CDR2 reads YYREEE (reference sequence). The DNA for the CDR3 is TGTGCCAGCAGCTTGGAGGCGGTATTCGGGACTGAAGCTTTCTTT. As protein: CASSLEAVFGTEAFF.

V is TRBV5-6 and J is TRBJ2-7; a possible D gene is TRBD2 (6 bases). The germline V gene encodes CDR1 SGHDT and CDR2 YYEEEE. The CDR3 spans 15 residues. Trimming took off 1 base at V and 0 bases at J, with 11 bases between the two ends. CDR3 bases: TGTGCCAGCAGCTTGTGGGGCGGGGACTCCTACGAGCAGTACGTC. As protein: CASSLWGGDSYEQYV.

The V and J genes are TRBV4-3 and TRBJ2-2; 12 bases match TRBD2. The CDR3 loop spans 19 amino acids. V lost 1 base and J lost 3; bases outside the gene matches: 9. The germline V gene has CDR1 LGHNA and CDR2 YSLEER. This chain's CDR3 is CASSQVAAGLAGYTGELFF. The CDR3 coding sequence is TGCGCCAGCAGCCAAGTAGCGGCCGGACTAGCGGGGTACACCGGGGAGCTGTTTTTT.

The chain links TRBV5-6 to TRBJ2-7; 10 bases are a match to TRBD1. Looked up from germline, CDR1 is SGHDT and CDR2 is YYEEEE. V dropped 1 base and J dropped 1; count of bases not matched to a gene: 5. This CDR3 has 16 residues. This chain's CDR3 is CASSLIGGQGSYEQYV. The CDR3 DNA is TGTGCCAGCAGCTTGATAGGGGGACAGGGGTCCTACGAGCAGTACGTC.

The count of this clone is one. V is TRBV7-2 and J is TRBJ2-2, with 8 bases lining up with TRBD2. The V and J ends lost 5 bases and 7 bases, in that order; junction bases with no gene match: 12. Germline V gene data show CDR1 as SGHTA and CDR2 as FQGNSA. The CDR3 extends over 16 amino acids. The CDR3 DNA is TGTGCCAGCAGCATTCCTCGGGGGGGCCTGGACGGGGAGCTGTTTTTT. Translation: CASSIPRGGLDGELFF.

J is TRBJ2-3 and V is TRBV4-1; TRBD2 agrees at 10 bases. The CDR3 has 17 residues. The J segment lost 0 bases and the V segment lost 4 bases, leaving 7 bases of the junction unmatched. CDR1 and CDR2 from the germline V gene are MGHRA and YSYEKL. CDR3 sequence reads: CASSRRLAGVSTDTQYF. In nucleotides, the CDR3 is TGCGCCAGCAGCCGCAGACTAGCGGGCGTTAGCACAGATACGCAGTATTTT.

Only a few counts were recorded for this clone. The rearrangement uses TRBV6-4 and TRBJ2-1; TRBD2 aligns across 12 bases. The germline gives CDR1 MRHNA, CDR2 SNTAGT. The CDR3 has 15 amino acids. With 6 bases clipped from V and 4 bases from J, the junction kept 4 bases outside the gene matches. The chain's CDR3 is CASRSTSGGYNEQFF. Here the CDR3 DNA reads TGTGCCAGCAGATCGACTAGCGGGGGATACAATGAGCAGTTCTTC.

As for this clone: At one of its ends the junction is not consistent with the germline gene, which may arise from a read error. The V and J genes are TRBV7-9 and TRBJ2-1; possibly TRBD1 for D (6 bases). Germline V gene sequence: CDR1 SEHNR, CDR2 FQNEAQ (reference sequence). This CDR3 region has 13 residues. The CDR3, as DNA: TGCGCCAGGGGCCTCCCCCCCTACAATGAGCAGTTCTTC. This gives the protein CARGLPPYNEQFF.

This rearrangement joins TRBV19 to TRBJ1-5; 7 nucleotides agree with TRBD1. The CDR3 totals 19 residues. The V gene's germline CDR1 is LNHDA and CDR2 SQIVND (reference sequence). V trimming: 5 bases; J trimming: 0 bases; junction bases outside the gene matches: 16. For the CDR3, the DNA is TGTGCCAGTAGTCTCCTCAGGGGGACAGTTTCCTATAGCAATCAGCCCCAGCATTTT. It specifies CASSLLRGTVSYSNQPQHF.

The V call is TRBV7-3, the J call TRBJ2-3, with TRBD2 identical over 14 bases. From germline, CDR1 is SGHTA and CDR2 FQGTGA. J gave up 7 bases and V 7 bases, and 13 bases lay outside the gene matches. CDR3 length: 17 residues. CDR3 DNA sequence: TGTGCCAGCATCGGAAATGAGGGACTAGCGGGGGAGTATACGCAGTATTTT. This sequence encodes CASIGNEGLAGEYTQYF.

V gene TRBV30 combines with J gene TRBJ1-2; D perhaps matches TRBD1 (6 bases). Trimming cost V 2 bases and J 4 bases, with 17 bases left between them. Looked up from germline, CDR1 is GTSNPN and CDR2 is SVGIG (reference sequence). The CDR3 covers 15 residues. CDR3 in amino acids: CAWSPRQRGTYGYTF. The CDR3 region has the DNA TGTGCCTGGAGTCCCAGACAGAGGGGGACCTATGGCTACACCTTC.

The V and J genes are TRBV7-2 and TRBJ1-5; D unresolved. The germline V gene encodes CDR1 SGHTA and CDR2 FQGNSA. CDR3 length: 15 amino acids. V was shortened by 5 bases and J by 2 bases, with 13 bases between the two germline ends. The CDR3: CASSPRVGGNQPQHF. The CDR3 region has the DNA TGTGCCAGCAGCCCGAGGGTTGGGGGCAATCAGCCCCAGCATTTT.

J is TRBJ2-5 and V is TRBV27, with D perhaps matching TRBD1 (6 bases). The CDR3 has 14 residues. Germline CDR1 MNHEY, CDR2 SMNVEV (reference sequence). With 5 bases removed from V and 5 bases from J, the gap between germline ends came to 15 bases. CDR3 loop: CASSPQGTRETQYF. CDR3 coding DNA: TGTGCCAGCAGTCCGCAGGGGACCCGTGAGACCCAGTACTTC.

J is TRBJ1-1 and V is TRBV6-6; 8 bases fit TRBD1. V shed 0 bases and J 5 bases; nucleotides not matched to a gene: 5. Germline V lookup: CDR1 MNHNY, CDR2 SVGAGI (reference sequence). The CDR3 contains 15 residues. The CDR3 spells CASSYSRGRGTEAFF. CDR3 bases: TGTGCCAGCAGTTACTCCAGGGGGCGAGGTACTGAAGCTTTCTTT.

This clone was picked up a small number of times. Other DNA sequences from this sample encode an identical CDR3 as well. The V and J genes are TRBV6-1 and TRBJ1-4; 9 nucleotides line up with TRBD1. Per germline, CDR1 MNHNS and CDR2 SASEGT. There are 15 residues in the CDR3. After removal of 2 bases from V and 3 bases from J, the junction contained 1 base not matched to a gene. CDR3 in amino acids: CASSETGGANEKLFF. CDR3 coding DNA: TGTGCCAGCAGTGAAACAGGGGGCGCTAATGAAAAACTGTTTTTT.

The chain recombines TRBV4-3 with TRBJ1-4; 9 nucleotides match TRBD1. The CDR3 is 15 amino acids. Losses at the gene ends were 1 base for V and 7 bases for J; bases not matched to a gene: 4. CDR1 and CDR2 (germline): LGHNA, YSLEER. CDR3 protein: CASSQGDREIEKLFF. DNA of the CDR3: TGCGCCAGCAGCCAAGGGGACAGGGAGATTGAAAAACTGTTTTTT.

V is TRBV5-1 and J is TRBJ2-1; 8 bases align to TRBD2. Germline trimming cut 4 bases from V and 8 bases from J; bases unmatched to any gene: 8. In germline, CDR1 is SGHRS, CDR2 YFSETQ. This CDR3 has 14 residues. The CDR3 DNA reads TGCGCCAGCAGCCGACTAGCGTCCGTGGATGAGCAGTTCTTC. Protein product: CASSRLASVDEQFF.

The V and J genes are TRBV7-9 and TRBJ2-5; no reliable D call. The CDR3 runs 13 residues. The germline CDR1 and CDR2 sequences are SEHNR and FQNEAQ (reference sequence). With 0 bases removed from V and 4 bases from J, the gap between germline ends came to 6 bases. The CDR3 nucleotides are TGTGCCAGCAGCTTAGCGCGAGGAGAGACCCAGTACTTC. Encoded protein: CASSLARGETQYF.

The genes are TRBV27 and TRBJ1-1, with 7 nucleotides matching TRBD1. The CDR3 is 16 residues long. Trimming at V came to 1 base and at J to 1 base, leaving 6 bases not matched to a gene. Germline V CDR1 and CDR2: MNHEY, SMNVEV (reference sequence). This CDR3 reads CASSLFRQGGNTEAFF. The CDR3 nucleotides are TGTGCCAGCAGTTTATTCCGACAGGGTGGGAACACTGAAGCTTTCTTT.